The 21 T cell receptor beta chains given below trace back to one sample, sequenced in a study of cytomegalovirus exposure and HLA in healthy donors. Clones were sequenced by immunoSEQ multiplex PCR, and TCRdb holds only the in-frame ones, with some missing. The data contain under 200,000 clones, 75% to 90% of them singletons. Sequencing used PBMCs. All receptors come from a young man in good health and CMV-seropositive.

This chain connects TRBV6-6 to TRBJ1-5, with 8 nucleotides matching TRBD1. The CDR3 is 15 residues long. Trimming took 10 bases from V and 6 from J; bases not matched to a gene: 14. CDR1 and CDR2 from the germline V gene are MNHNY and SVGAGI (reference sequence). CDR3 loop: CATLISDRGPQPQHF. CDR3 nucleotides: TGTGCCACCCTTATTTCCGACAGGGGCCCTCAGCCCCAGCATTTT.

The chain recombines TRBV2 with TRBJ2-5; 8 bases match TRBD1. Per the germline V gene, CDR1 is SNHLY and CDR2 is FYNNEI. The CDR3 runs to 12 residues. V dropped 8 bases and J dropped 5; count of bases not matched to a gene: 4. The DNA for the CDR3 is TGTGCCAGCCAGGACAGGGCTGAGACCCAGTACTTC. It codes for CASQDRAETQYF.

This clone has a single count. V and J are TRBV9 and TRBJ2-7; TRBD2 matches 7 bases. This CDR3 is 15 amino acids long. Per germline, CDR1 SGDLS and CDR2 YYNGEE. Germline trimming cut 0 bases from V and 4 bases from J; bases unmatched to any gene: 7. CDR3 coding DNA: TGTGCCAGCAGCGTAGACGGGGGGAGAGGATACGAGCAGTACTTC. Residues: CASSVDGGRGYEQYF.

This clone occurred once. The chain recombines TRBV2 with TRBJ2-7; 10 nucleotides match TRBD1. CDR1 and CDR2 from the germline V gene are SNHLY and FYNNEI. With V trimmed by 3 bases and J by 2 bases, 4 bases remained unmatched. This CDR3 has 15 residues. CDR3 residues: CASSESGTGAYEQYF. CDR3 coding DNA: TGTGCCAGCAGTGAGTCCGGGACAGGGGCCTACGAGCAGTACTTC. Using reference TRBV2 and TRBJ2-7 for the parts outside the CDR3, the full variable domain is EPEVTQTPSHQVTQMGQEVILRCVPISNHLYFYWYRQILGQKVEFLVSFYNNEISEKSEIFDDQFSVERPDGSNFTLKIRSTKLEDSAMYFCASSESGTGAYEQYFGPGTRLTVT.

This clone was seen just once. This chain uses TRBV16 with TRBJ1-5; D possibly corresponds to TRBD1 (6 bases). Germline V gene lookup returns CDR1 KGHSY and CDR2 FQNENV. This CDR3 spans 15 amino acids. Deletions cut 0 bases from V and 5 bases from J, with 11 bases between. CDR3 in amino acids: CASSQSTQGHQPQHF. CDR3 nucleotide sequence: TGTGCCAGCAGCCAATCCACACAGGGACATCAGCCCCAGCATTTT.

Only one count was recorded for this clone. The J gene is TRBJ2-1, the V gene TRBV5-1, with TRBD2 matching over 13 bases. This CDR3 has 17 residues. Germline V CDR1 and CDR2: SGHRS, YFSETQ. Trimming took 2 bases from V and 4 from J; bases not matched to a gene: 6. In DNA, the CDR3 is TGCGCCAGCAGCTTTGGGACTAGCGGGACATTTTACAATGAGCAGTTCTTC. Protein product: CASSFGTSGTFYNEQFF.

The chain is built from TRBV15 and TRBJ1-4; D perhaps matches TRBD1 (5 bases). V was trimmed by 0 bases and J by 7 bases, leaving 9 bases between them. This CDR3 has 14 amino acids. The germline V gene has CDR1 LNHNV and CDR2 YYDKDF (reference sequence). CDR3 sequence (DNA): TGTGCCACCAGCAGAGATCTGGGGGGTGAAAAACTGTTTTTT. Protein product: CATSRDLGGEKLFF.

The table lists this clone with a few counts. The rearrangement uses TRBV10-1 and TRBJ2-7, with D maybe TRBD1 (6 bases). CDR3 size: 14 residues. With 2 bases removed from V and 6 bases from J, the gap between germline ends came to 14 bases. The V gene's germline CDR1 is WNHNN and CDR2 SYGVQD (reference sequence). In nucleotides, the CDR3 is TGCGCCAGCAGTGAGCCGGCAGGGGTCTCCGAGCAGTACTTC. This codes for CASSEPAGVSEQYF.

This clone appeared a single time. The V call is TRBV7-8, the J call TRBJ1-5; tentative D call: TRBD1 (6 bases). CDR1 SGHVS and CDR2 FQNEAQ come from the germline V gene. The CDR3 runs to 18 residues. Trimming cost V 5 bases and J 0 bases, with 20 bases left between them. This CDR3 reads CASSAFYRVNLSNQPQHF. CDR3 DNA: TGTGCCAGCAGCGCGTTTTACAGGGTCAACCTTAGCAATCAGCCCCAGCATTTT.

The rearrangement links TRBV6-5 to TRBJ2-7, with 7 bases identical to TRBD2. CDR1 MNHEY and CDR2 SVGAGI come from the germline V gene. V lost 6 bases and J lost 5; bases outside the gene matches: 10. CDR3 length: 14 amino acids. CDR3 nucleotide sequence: TGTGCCAGCAGCAAAGTAGCGGGCGGGGACGAGCAGTACTTC. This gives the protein CASSKVAGGDEQYF.

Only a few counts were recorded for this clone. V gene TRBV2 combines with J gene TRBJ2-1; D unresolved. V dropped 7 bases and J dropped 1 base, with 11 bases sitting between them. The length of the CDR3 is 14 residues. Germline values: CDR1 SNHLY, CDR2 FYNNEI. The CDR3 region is CASNRARSYNEQFF. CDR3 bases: TGTGCCAGCAATAGAGCGCGGTCCTACAATGAGCAGTTCTTC.

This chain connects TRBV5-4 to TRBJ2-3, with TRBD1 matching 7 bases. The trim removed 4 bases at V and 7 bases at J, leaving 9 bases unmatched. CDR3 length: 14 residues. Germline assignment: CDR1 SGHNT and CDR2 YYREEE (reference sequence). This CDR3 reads CASSRHGTDYTQYF. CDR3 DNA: TGTGCCAGCAGCAGGCACGGGACAGACTATACGCAGTATTTT. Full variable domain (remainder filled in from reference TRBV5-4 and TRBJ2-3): ETGVTQSPTHLIKTRGQQVTLRCSSQSGHNTVSWYQQALGQGPQFIFQYYREEENGRGNFPPRFSGLQFPNYSSELNVNALELDDSALYLCASSRHGTDYTQYFGPGTRLTVL.

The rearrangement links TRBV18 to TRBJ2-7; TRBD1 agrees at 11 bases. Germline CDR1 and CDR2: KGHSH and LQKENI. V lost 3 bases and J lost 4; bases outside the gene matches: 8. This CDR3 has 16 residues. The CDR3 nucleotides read TGTGCCAGCTCACCCGAATCCCGGGACAGGGGGTACGAGCAGTACTTC. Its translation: CASSPESRDRGYEQYF.

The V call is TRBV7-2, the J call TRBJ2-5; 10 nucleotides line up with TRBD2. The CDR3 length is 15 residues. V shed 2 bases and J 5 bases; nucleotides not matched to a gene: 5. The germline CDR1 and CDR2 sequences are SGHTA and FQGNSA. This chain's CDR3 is CASSLLAGVGETQYF. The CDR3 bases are TGTGCCAGCAGCTTACTAGCGGGAGTAGGGGAGACCCAGTACTTC.

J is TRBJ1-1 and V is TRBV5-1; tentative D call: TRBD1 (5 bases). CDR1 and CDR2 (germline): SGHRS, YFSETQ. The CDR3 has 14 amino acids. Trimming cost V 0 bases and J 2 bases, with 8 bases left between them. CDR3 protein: CASSLGQINTEAFF. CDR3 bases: TGCGCCAGCAGCTTGGGACAGATTAACACTGAAGCTTTCTTT.

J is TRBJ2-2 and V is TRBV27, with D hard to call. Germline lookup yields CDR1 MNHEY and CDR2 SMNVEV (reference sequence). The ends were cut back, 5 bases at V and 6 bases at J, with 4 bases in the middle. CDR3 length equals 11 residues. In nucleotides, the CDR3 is TGTGCCAGCAGTCGGGCCGGGGAGCTGTTTTTT. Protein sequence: CASSRAGELFF.

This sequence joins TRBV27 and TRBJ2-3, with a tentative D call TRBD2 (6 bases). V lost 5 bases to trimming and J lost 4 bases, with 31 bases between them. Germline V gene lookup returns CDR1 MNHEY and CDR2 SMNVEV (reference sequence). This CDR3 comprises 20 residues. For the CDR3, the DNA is TGTGCCAGCAGTCCGCATGACACAAAACGCGGAACGACTAGTCCAGATACGCAGTATTTT. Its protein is CASSPHDTKRGTTSPDTQYF.

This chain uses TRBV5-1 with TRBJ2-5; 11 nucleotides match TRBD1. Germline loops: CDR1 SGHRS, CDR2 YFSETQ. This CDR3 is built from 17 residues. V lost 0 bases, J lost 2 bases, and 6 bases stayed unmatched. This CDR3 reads CASSLGGQGVLQETQYF. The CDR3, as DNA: TGCGCCAGCAGCTTGGGGGGACAGGGGGTCCTACAAGAGACCCAGTACTTC.

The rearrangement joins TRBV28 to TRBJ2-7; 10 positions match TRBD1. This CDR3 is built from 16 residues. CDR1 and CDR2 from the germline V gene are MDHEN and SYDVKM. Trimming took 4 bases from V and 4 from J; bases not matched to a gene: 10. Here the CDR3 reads CASSSRTGGNLYEQYF. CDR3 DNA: TGTGCCAGCAGTTCAAGGACAGGGGGGAACCTATACGAGCAGTACTTC.

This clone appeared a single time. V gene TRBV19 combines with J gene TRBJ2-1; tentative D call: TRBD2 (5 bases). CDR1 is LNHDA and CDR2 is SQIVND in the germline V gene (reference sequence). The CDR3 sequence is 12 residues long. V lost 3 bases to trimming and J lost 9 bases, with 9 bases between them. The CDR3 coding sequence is TGTGCCAGTAGTATGGACTTCATTGAGCAGTTCTTC. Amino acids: CASSMDFIEQFF.

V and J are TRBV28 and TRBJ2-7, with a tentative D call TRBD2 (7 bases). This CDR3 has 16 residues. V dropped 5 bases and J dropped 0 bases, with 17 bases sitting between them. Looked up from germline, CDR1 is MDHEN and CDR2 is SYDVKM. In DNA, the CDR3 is TGTGCCAGCAGTCCCCCGTCGGGGGGCAGCTCCTACGAGCAGTACTTC. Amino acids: CASSPPSGGSSYEQYF.